A single sample is the source of the 9 T cell receptor beta chains below, sequenced in a study of blood T cells in healthy people across ages. For the second PCR, which ran for about 6 to 11 cycles, a sample-barcoded 5' primer and a J-beta primer mix were used. TCRdb reprocessed the 5' RACE reads with MiXCR, giving one entry per CDR3 protein. The sample lists approximately 1,100,000 distinct CDR3 sequences, 45% occurring once. Sequencing input: blood. These TCRs come from a woman aged 60 to 75 in good health.

This clonotype was seen a handful of times. J is TRBJ1-2 and V is TRBV29-1; D may be TRBD1 (6 bases). The CDR3 runs 13 residues. The V gene lost 6 bases and the J gene lost 8 bases, with 19 bases spanning the gap. Germline CDR1 and CDR2: SQVTM and ANQGSEA. DNA for the CDR3: TGCAGCGTCCGAGGCGGGGGCAGCCTGGGCTACACCTTC. Amino acid sequence: CSVRGGGSLGYTF.

This clonotype was observed a few times. The chain employs TRBV28 and TRBJ1-4; D unresolved. In germline, CDR1 is MDHEN, CDR2 SYDVKM. The CDR3 covers 12 residues. The V gene lost 6 bases and the J gene lost 5 bases, with 7 bases spanning the gap. Written as DNA, the CDR3 is TGTGCCAGCAGGCTTCCCAATGAAAAACTGTTTTTT. Protein: CASRLPNEKLFF.

The chain uses TRBV21-1 and TRBJ1-6; the D segment call TRBD1 is taken from the table without a DNA check. TRBV21-1 counts as a pseudogene. The CDR3 has 15 residues. CDR3 sequence reads: CASSKGTAPISPLHF. The CDR3 region has the DNA TGTGCCAGCAGCAAGGGGACAGCGCCAATCTCACCCCTCCACTTT.

In DNA, the CDR3 is TGTGCCAGCAGTCCCCAAGGCACGAAATACAATGAGCAGTTCTTC. Translating it yields CASSPQGTKYNEQFF. The J gene is TRBJ2-1, the V gene TRBV28; D is uncertain. The CDR3 has 15 amino acids. The V gene lost 5 bases and the J gene lost 4 bases, with 15 bases spanning the gap. The V gene's germline CDR1 is MDHEN and CDR2 SYDVKM.

This chain connects TRBV19 to TRBJ2-3; no clear D. V was pared by 2 bases and J by 0 bases, with 9 bases between. Per germline, CDR1 LNHDA and CDR2 SQIVND (reference sequence). This CDR3 is 15 amino acids long. The CDR3 region is CASSISHTSTDTQYF. The CDR3 DNA sequence: TGTGCCAGTAGTATATCTCATACTAGCACAGATACGCAGTATTTT. Complete variable domain (other parts from reference TRBV19 and TRBJ2-3): DGGITQSPKYLFRKEGQNVTLSCEQNLNHDAMYWYRQDPGQGLRLIYYSQIVNDFQKGDIAEGYSVSREKKESFPLTVTSAQKNPTAFYLCASSISHTSTDTQYFGPGTRLTVL.

The CDR3 DNA reads TGTGCCAGCAGCCTTAGGGGGGACCGGACCTACGAGCAGTACTTC. Protein product: CASSLRGDRTYEQYF. V and J are TRBV7-6 and TRBJ2-7; D may match TRBD1 or TRBD2 (6 bases each). The CDR3 sequence is 15 residues long. CDR1 and CDR2 (germline): SGHVS, FNYEAQ. V was shortened by 5 bases and J by 2 bases, with 16 bases between the two germline ends.

Turning to this clonotype: A much larger clone lies a single base off, so this may be a read error. CDR3 amino acids: CAIRPGEETNEKLFF. CDR3 nucleotides: TGTGCCATCAGGCCAGGGGAAGAGACTAATGAAAAACTGTTTTTT. This chain joins TRBV10-3 and TRBJ1-4; D may be TRBD1 (6 bases). The CDR3 length is 15 residues. The V gene lost 6 bases and the J gene lost 2 bases, with 13 bases spanning the gap. The V gene's germline CDR1 is ENHRY and CDR2 SYGVKD.

The chain combines TRBV10-3 with TRBJ1-2; TRBD1 aligns across 8 bases. V shed 3 bases, J shed 8 bases, and the junction held 5 bases outside the gene matches. Germline CDR1 reads ENHRY; CDR2 reads SYGVKD. The CDR3 totals 13 residues. CDR3 protein: CAISEGQGGGYTF. Written as DNA, the CDR3 is TGTGCCATCAGTGAAGGACAGGGTGGCGGCTACACCTTC.

The gene calls are TRBV19 and TRBJ1-1, with TRBD1 matching 7 bases. The CDR3 has 15 amino acids. CDR1 is LNHDA and CDR2 is SQIVND in the germline V gene (reference sequence). The J segment lost 6 bases and the V segment lost 0 bases, leaving 7 bases of the junction unmatched. DNA of the CDR3: TGTGCCAGTAGTATAGACCGGGACAGTCCCCCTGAAGCTTTCTTT. Translation: CASSIDRDSPPEAFF.